A selection of T cell receptor beta chains follows, all from one sample in a study of T cell responses to AZD1222 COVID-19 vaccine. The table came from immunoSEQ multiplex PCR; TCRdb's copy has only in-frame clones and leaves some out. The data show 86,000 or so clones, more than 70% seen once. Sequences were derived from peripheral blood, sampled 28 days after the second AZD1222 dose. All receptors derive from an adult who received the AZD1222 COVID-19 vaccine. The CDR3 runs from the conserved cysteine through the conserved F or W. Each record gives: clone size, J gene, D gene, V gene, CDR3 DNA, CDR3 protein. A D gene is named only where the DNA matches it firmly. Size is stated for part of the rows, as once, few or many counts, or as a class when the clone is expanded.

once | TRBJ2-2 | TRBD2 | TRBV28 | TGTGCCAGCAGTTCTGGGGGAGGGGACACCGGGGAGCTGTTTTTT | CASSSGGGDTGELFF
NA | TRBJ2-1 | NA | TRBV18 | TGTGCCAGCTCACGGCCAGCGGAGGATCTTTACAATGAGCAGTTCTTC | CASSRPAEDLYNEQFF
NA | TRBJ2-7 | NA | TRBV6-1 | TGTGCCAGCAGTGAAAAGGCAGGGTGGATCGGCGAGCAGTACTTC | CASSEKAGWIGEQYF
NA | TRBJ2-1 | TRBD1 | TRBV5-1 | TGCGCCAGCAGCGTGGGACAGGGGCTAAATGAGCAGTTCTTC | CASSVGQGLNEQFF
NA | TRBJ2-3 | TRBD1 | TRBV27 | TGTGCCAGCAGTTTGGACAGGTGGGCAGATACGCAGTATTTT | CASSLDRWADTQYF
NA | TRBJ1-6 | NA | TRBV5-1 | TGCGCCAGCAGCGTCGACGGCTATAATTCACCCCTCCACTTT | CASSVDGYNSPLHF
NA | TRBJ2-2 | NA | TRBV6-1 | TGTGCCAGCAGTGGAGGGCCCGCCCGAAGGCCCGGGGAGCTGTTTTTT | CASSGGPARRPGELFF
NA | TRBJ2-7 | NA | TRBV2 | TGTGCCAGCAGCGACAGTCGCTGGGTCCAGGGTTCCTACGAGCAGTACTTC | CASSDSRWVQGSYEQYF
NA | TRBJ2-7 | TRBD2 | TRBV10-1 | TGCGCCAGCTCGGGGACTAGCGGCCCTTCCTACGAGCAGTACTTC | CASSGTSGPSYEQYF
NA | TRBJ2-3 | NA | TRBV13 | TGTGCCAGCAGCTTACTAGCCACAGATACGCAGTATTTT | CASSLLATDTQYF
NA | TRBJ1-1 | NA | TRBV3-1/TRBV3-2 | TGTGCCAGCAGTCTAAACACTGAAGCTTTCTTT | CASSLNTEAFF
NA | TRBJ2-1 | TRBD1 | TRBV4-2 | TGTGCCAGCAGCCAAGATCCGGGACAGGGGGCCAATGAGCAGTTCTTC | CASSQDPGQGANEQFF
once | TRBJ2-5 | NA | TRBV28 | TGTGCCAGCAGCCAAGACCCGCAGAAGTGGGAGACCCAGTACTTC | CASSQDPQKWETQYF
NA | TRBJ2-1 | TRBD2 | TRBV3-1/TRBV3-2 | TGTGCCAGCAGCCAAGGGACTAGCGGGAAAAATGAGCAGTTCTTC | CASSQGTSGKNEQFF
NA | TRBJ1-4 | NA | TRBV30 | TGTGCCTGGAGTGTACAGCCTAATGAAAAACTGTTTTTT | CAWSVQPNEKLFF
NA | TRBJ1-2 | NA | TRBV5-5 | TGTGCCAGCAGCCAAATTACGGGGGGTGGCTACACCTTC | CASSQITGGGYTF
NA | TRBJ2-1 | TRBD2 | TRBV6-5 | TGTGCCAGCACGTCAGGGACTAGCACAACTAATGAGCAGTTCTTC | CASTSGTSTTNEQFF
NA | TRBJ1-1 | NA | TRBV7-2 | TGTGCCAGCAGCTTAGTGCAGGGAGGCACTGAAGCTTTCTTT | CASSLVQGGTEAFF
NA | TRBJ2-1 | TRBD2 | TRBV7-2 | TGTGCCAGCAGCCCCCCTAGCGGGAGAGTCTACAATGAGCAGTTCTTC | CASSPPSGRVYNEQFF
NA | TRBJ1-2 | TRBD1 | TRBV11-2 | TGTGCCAGCAGCCCAACCCCCGGGACAGGGGAGGGCTACACCTTC | CASSPTPGTGEGYTF
NA | TRBJ2-7 | TRBD2 | TRBV30 | TGTGCCTGGAGTGGAACCCGACTAGCGGGAGGGATCGAGCAGTACTTC | CAWSGTRLAGGIEQYF
NA | TRBJ1-1 | NA | TRBV7-6 | TGTGCCAGCAGCTTAGGCACTGAAGCTTTCTTT | CASSLGTEAFF
once | TRBJ1-5 | NA | TRBV2 | TGTGCCAGCAGAGCCCTTCATAGCAATCAGCCCCAGCATTTT | CASRALHSNQPQHF
NA | TRBJ2-7 | TRBD1 | TRBV27 | TGTGCCAGCAGTCCACGGACAGGGATTTACGAGCAGTACTTC | CASSPRTGIYEQYF
once | TRBJ2-1 | NA | TRBV4-3 | TGCGCCAGCAGCTCACTGGCTACCCGAAGGTCCTACAATGAGCAGTTCTTC | CASSSLATRRSYNEQFF
NA | TRBJ1-1 | NA | TRBV6-4 | TGTGCCAGCAGGCGGTTGCATGAGAACACTGAAGCTTTCTTT | CASRRLHENTEAFF
NA | TRBJ2-1 | TRBD1 | TRBV6-5 | TGTGCCAGCAGACAAAGACAGGGGGCCCAACAGGAGCAGTTCTTC | CASRQRQGAQQEQFF
NA | TRBJ1-2 | TRBD1 | TRBV12-5 | TGTGCTAGTGGCCCCGACAGGGGAACTTCCTATGGCTACACCTTC | CASGPDRGTSYGYTF
NA | TRBJ2-1 | TRBD2 | TRBV5-1 | TGCGCCAGCAGCTTGACTAGCGGGAGCTGGGGCTACAATGAGCAGTTCTTC | CASSLTSGSWGYNEQFF
NA | TRBJ2-5 | TRBD1 | TRBV5-1 | TGCGCCAGCAGCCGGACAGGGGAAGAGACCCAGTACTTC | CASSRTGEETQYF
NA | TRBJ2-7 | NA | TRBV16 | TGTGCCAGCAGCCAGGCGCCTGGGAGAAACTCCTACGAGCAGTACTTC | CASSQAPGRNSYEQYF
NA | TRBJ2-7 | NA | TRBV29-1 | TGCAGCGGGGGGCAGGGAGTCAACGAGCAGTACTTC | CSGGQGVNEQYF
NA | TRBJ2-7 | TRBD2 | TRBV20-1 | TGCAGTGCTAGTCCTCACCGACTAGCGGGACATGTCGAGCAGTACTTC | CSASPHRLAGHVEQYF
few | TRBJ2-3 | TRBD1 | TRBV18 | TGTGCCAGCTCGAGGGACAGGGGGCTTGATACGCAGTATTTT | CASSRDRGLDTQYF
once | TRBJ1-4 | NA | TRBV7-9 | TGTGCCAGCACCACGAGGGACGGAAGAAATGAAAAACTGTTTTTT | CASTTRDGRNEKLFF
NA | TRBJ1-5 | NA | TRBV27 | TGTGCCAGCAGTTTTCAGGGCCAGCCCCAGCATTTT | CASSFQGQPQHF
NA | TRBJ2-2 | NA | TRBV2 | TGTGCCAGCAGCCCGTCAGGGGTCCTAAACACCGGGGAGCTGTTTTTT | CASSPSGVLNTGELFF
few | TRBJ2-3 | NA | TRBV14 | TGTGCCAGCAGCCCAAAGACGGTTTGGCGGGTGGAGCCAGATACGCAGTATTTT | CASSPKTVWRVEPDTQYF
NA | TRBJ1-3 | NA | TRBV30 | TGTGCCTGGAGCGAGGACAGCTTCGGCACCATATATTTT | CAWSEDSFGTIYF